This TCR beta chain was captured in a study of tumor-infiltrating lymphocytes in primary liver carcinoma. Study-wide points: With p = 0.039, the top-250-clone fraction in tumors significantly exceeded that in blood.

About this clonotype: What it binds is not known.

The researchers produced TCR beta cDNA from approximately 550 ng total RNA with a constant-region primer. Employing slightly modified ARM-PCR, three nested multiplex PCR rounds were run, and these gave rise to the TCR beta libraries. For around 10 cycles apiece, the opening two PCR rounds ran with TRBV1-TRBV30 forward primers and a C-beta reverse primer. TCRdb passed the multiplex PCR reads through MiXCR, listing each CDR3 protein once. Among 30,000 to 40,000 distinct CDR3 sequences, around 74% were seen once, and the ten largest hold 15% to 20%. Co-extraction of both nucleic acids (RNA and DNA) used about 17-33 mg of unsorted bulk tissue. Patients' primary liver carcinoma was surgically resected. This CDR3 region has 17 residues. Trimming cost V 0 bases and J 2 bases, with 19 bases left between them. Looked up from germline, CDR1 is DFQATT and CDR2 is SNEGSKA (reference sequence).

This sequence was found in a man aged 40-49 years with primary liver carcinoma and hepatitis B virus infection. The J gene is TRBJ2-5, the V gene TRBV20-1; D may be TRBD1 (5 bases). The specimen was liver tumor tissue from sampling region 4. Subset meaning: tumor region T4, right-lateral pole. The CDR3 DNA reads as TGCAGTGCTAGAGATGGGGCAGCCCACTTCCGACAAGAGACCCAGTACTTC. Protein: CSARDGAAHFRQETQYF.